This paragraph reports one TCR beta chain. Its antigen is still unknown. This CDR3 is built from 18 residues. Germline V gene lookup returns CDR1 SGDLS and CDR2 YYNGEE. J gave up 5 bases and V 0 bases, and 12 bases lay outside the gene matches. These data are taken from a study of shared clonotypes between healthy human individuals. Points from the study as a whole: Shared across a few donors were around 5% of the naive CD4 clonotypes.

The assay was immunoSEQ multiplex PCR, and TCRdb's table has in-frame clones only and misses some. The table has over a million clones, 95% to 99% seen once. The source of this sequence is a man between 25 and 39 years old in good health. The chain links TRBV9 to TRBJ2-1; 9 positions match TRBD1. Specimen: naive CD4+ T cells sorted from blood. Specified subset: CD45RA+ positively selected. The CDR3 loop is CASSVALTTRTGDNEQFF. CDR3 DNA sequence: TGTGCCAGCAGCGTAGCCCTTACCACCCGGACAGGGGACAATGAGCAGTTCTTC.